This T cell receptor beta chain appears in the sequencing data of a study of cytomegalovirus exposure and HLA in healthy donors (dated by TCRdb to 2016 to 2017). Regarding the study in general: In an earlier analysis of 550 to 750 of the donors, less than 350 Gb of sequence data and 95 million to 130 million unique TCR beta sequences from 150 million to 200 million T cells were reported. An early release that covered several hundred HLA-typed donors contained around 330 gigabases of sequencing data and about 84 million unique TCR sequences. The genetic ancestry cluster associated with self-reported Caucasian donors included about 81% of the roughly 390 genotyped donors. The study was designed to test whether signatures of past pathogen exposure could be identified by cataloging public T cell receptors. Using immunosequencing, the study profiled T cell repertoires from 500 to 800 subjects and related those repertoires to cytomegalovirus serostatus. A separate validation cohort of roughly 120 different subjects was used in addition to the 666-subject first cohort. High-throughput TCR immunosequencing, statistical association of individual TCRs with disease status, and machine learning were combined to predict cytomegalovirus infection status. In a later analysis, previously published TCR beta repertoires from hundreds of donors were re-analyzed and high-resolution HLA genotyping was added so that TCR occurrence patterns could be studied. Rather than using new phenotypic data, the later analysis identified candidate immune exposures from TCR beta sequences and from how often those sequences occurred across donors. An earlier analysis of more than 450 of the donors used high-throughput TCR beta sequencing to judge whether each TCR beta V gene segment behaved as functional or pseudogenic. Donor age, sex, ethnicity and CMV serostatus were compiled together with the repertoire data. A later genetic analysis took genome-wide SNP genotypes for about three fifths of the roughly 670 donors and used that subset as a discovery cohort. Every repertoire in the discovery cohort had been generated on one and the same sequencing platform. HLA typing included class I and class II loci at four-digit resolution. The number of donors typed differed by locus, with roughly 629-640 for A, B, C, DRB1 and DQB1, 522 for DQA1, 606 for DPA1, and around 430 for DPB1. Because of strong linkage in the cohort, roughly five DR-DQ haplotypes were treated as single units for association and clustering. Across about 380 genotyped donors of the cohort, an average of about 200,000 unique TCR beta nucleotide sequences per donor were sequenced, and approximately 19% of those sequences were non-productive.

Findings and caveats that apply to the study as a whole: Sequencing depth was assumed to be roughly uniform across donors in the presence/absence analyses, though that assumption may not hold. It was suggested by the authors that the approach could potentially be generalized to other disease states and immunological phenotypes. This cohort had only TCR beta chains sequenced, and the lack of alpha or paired-chain data limited which features could be detected. In an earlier analysis of about 600 of the donors, most TCR beta V segments appeared in productive rearrangements about 90% or about 30% of the time, broadly matching IMGT annotations. A total of 164 TCR beta chains were listed by the study as associated with cytomegalovirus. A later genetic analysis associated a missense DCLRE1C variant with V-gene and J-gene trimming of TCR beta chains, and an independent cohort replicated the association. Strong co-occurrence of HLA alleles, especially DR and DQ, made assigning TCR associations to individual alleles difficult. In a later analysis, most CMV-associated TCR beta chains were found to appear HLA-restricted, with HLA associations seemingly driven largely by CMV exposure. Correlated functional status among segregating V segments might reflect linkage disequilibrium, but an unknown experimental factor could not be ruled out. HLA typing was unavailable for some donors at each locus, so association tests used only the typed subset. At a false discovery rate of 0.05, a later analysis linked some 18,000 TCR beta sequences to specific HLA alleles. A later analysis found that TCR association rates varied across HLA loci, with DRB1 alleles showing the most associated TCRs and HLA-C alleles the fewest. In a later analysis, HLA-associated TCR beta chains showed more clonal expansion and lower generation probabilities than non-associated chains that were equally common. In a later analysis, several top co-occurrence clusters were reported to appear linked to parvovirus B19, influenza, CMV and Epstein-Barr virus. Compared with the 666-donor mean, donors in an Asian-associated ancestry cluster had fewer N-insertions in productive TCRs, according to a later genetic analysis. A cluster of highly shared sequence variants was judged likely to represent a technical artifact of the sequencing pipeline. In both the original and validation cohorts, the classifier was reported to diagnose cytomegalovirus status with high specificity and sensitivity. In vitro tests confirmed that a few of the cytomegalovirus-associated TCR beta chains recognize cytomegalovirus antigens. A further reported finding was that TCR beta sequences accurately predicted the HLA-A and HLA-B alleles for most subjects in the first cohort. Because counts were too low, some 16 rarely observed V segments, including chromosome 9 orphons, were excluded from the earlier analysis of several hundred of the donors. Across donors, most TCR sequences were observed very rarely, whereas some public TCRs were present in many individuals. The only immune exposure information available for the cohort was CMV serostatus. Some IMGT-functional V segments, including TRBV6-2 and TRBV6-3, could not be distinguished by the 87-base-pair reads and were therefore excluded.

CDR1 and CDR2 were assigned from the germline V gene as SNHLY and FYNNEI. Germline trimming: 8 bases from V, 0 bases from J; junction bases outside gene matches: 3. CDR3 length: 15 amino acids, cysteine to phenylalanine. Solely the CDR3 DNA is kept, with 45 bases framed from the first base. About this clone itself: The antigen it recognizes is unknown. There are no base qualities to consult, and no much larger clone falls within one base.

The method behind the library was the immunoSEQ multiplex PCR assay. A mixture of 60 forward primers for TCR Vbeta segments and 13 reverse primers for TCR Jbeta segments was used in the multiplex PCR. A multiplex PCR assay on genomic DNA amplified the CDR3 region of rearranged TCR beta genes. On the Illumina HiSeq System, the amplified TCR beta libraries were sequenced as 87-base-pair reads. The study's own analysis went as follows. In a later analysis, roughly 80 million unique TCR beta chains were counted across the 666 repertoires, and roughly 11 million of these chains were shared by at least two donors. To remove PCR and sequencing errors, raw reads were error-corrected and collapsed into unique sequences using a nearest-neighbor algorithm that merged closely related sequences. To assign V, D and J gene segments, CDR3 sequences were aligned to IMGT reference sequences. Each retained sequence needed at least a six-nucleotide match to both a V gene segment and a J gene segment. Rearrangements were called productive when the CDR3 lacked stop codons and stayed in frame with V and J; all others were non-productive. Following IMGT convention, CDR3 was defined as the stretch from the second conserved V-encoded cysteine to the conserved J-encoded phenylalanine. In an earlier analysis of around 540 of the donors, sequences lacking an unambiguous match to a single V gene segment were excluded. An earlier analysis of several hundred of the donors called V segments functional above 56.7% productive rearrangements and segregating when the between-donor standard deviation exceeded 5%. A statistical classification framework was developed to diagnose cytomegalovirus status using the catalog of TCR beta chain sequences. A later analysis assigned V and J genes by comparing TCR nucleotide sequences with IMGT/GENE-DB human TR gene sequences. The TCRdist pipeline was used in a later analysis to assign CDR3 sequences and most-parsimonious VDJ recombination scenarios. In a later analysis, each TCR beta chain was defined by its CDR3 amino acid sequence together with its V-gene family, and reads lacking a unique V-gene family were excluded. To address suspected cross-contamination and a sequencing artifact, a later analysis removed over 500 highly shared, low-generation-probability nucleotide sequences. In a later analysis, a clonal expansion index for each public chain was calculated from normalized within-repertoire ranks of inferred template counts. In a later analysis, generation probabilities were computed using a VDJ recombination model fitted to out-of-frame rearrangements, and the results were checked against IGoR. In a later analysis, TCR-TCR, TCR-HLA and TCR-CMV co-occurrence was scored with hypergeometric tests, and a repertoire-size bias correction was applied to TCR pairs. In a later analysis, false discovery rates were estimated by permuting HLA or CMV assignments 20 times. In a later analysis, co-occurring TCRs were grouped with DBSCAN, and TCRdist sequence similarity was added when clustering was performed within HLA-allele-positive subsets. Co-occurrence clustering excluded repertoires with fewer than 30,000 or more than 120,000 public chains, plus five with anomalous nucleotide sharing. The table was pulled from immuneACCESS by TCRdb, which kept in-frame rearrangements only. Such tables lose some clones; where checked, under half of the loss comes from unresolved V genes, and the rest has no known cause. For V, J and clone size, that table is used; D and trimming come from the DNA. Present in this sample are 150,000 to 200,000 clones, 75% to 80% of which were seen just once. About 2.4% of the sample lies in the top ten.

The cohort consisted of 600 or so healthy bone marrow donors. All cohort members were sampled while nominally healthy, although unrecorded immune exposures were likely present. The donor was CMV seropositive and belonged to the group of around 300 seropositive cohort members. Every donor gave a peripheral blood sample, and the peripheral blood mononuclear cells from that sample were used for TCR beta sequencing. The Qiagen DNeasy Blood Extraction Kit was used to extract genomic DNA from the blood cell samples. Source material: PBMCs. Here the chain combines TRBV2 and TRBJ1-5, with TRBD1 matching 11 junction bases. This receptor was identified in a middle-aged woman in good health and CMV-seropositive. Here the CDR3 is given as CASGQGAFSNQPQHF. The DNA sequence reads TGTGCCAGCGGACAGGGGGCGTTTAGCAATCAGCCCCAGCATTTT.